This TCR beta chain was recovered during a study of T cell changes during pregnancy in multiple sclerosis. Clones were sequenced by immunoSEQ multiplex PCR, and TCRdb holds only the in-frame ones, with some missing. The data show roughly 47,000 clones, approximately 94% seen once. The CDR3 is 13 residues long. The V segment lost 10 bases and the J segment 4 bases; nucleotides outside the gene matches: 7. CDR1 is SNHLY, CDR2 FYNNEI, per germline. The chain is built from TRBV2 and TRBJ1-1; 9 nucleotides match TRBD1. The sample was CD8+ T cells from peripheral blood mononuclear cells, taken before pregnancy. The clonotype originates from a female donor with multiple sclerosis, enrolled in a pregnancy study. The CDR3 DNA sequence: TGTGCCACCCCGGGACAGGGTAGCACTGAAGCTTTCTTT. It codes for CATPGQGSTEAFF.